This is a list of T cell receptor beta chains from one sample in a study of shared T cell receptors in the human thymus. The data were produced by immunoSEQ multiplex PCR, yet TCRdb's version contains in-frame clones alone and is incomplete. The sample holds a few hundred thousand clones, 95% seen once. The sample comprised thymocytes. These receptors were collected from a human donor. Both conserved end residues are part of each CDR3. D genes are given only for firm matches. Only some rows state a clone size, as once, few, many or a class for expanded clones.

J gene | clone size | CDR3 length | V gene | D gene | CDR3 DNA | CDR3 protein
TRBJ2-3 | once | 15 | TRBV28 | NA | TGTGCCAGCAGTTTAGGGCCCCCCCTGACAGATACGCAGTATTTT | CASSLGPPLTDTQYF
TRBJ1-5 | NA | 14 | TRBV5-4 | NA | TGTGCCAGCAGCATTGGACAGAGCAATCAGCCCCAGCATTTT | CASSIGQSNQPQHF
TRBJ1-2 | few | 15 | TRBV5-4 | NA | TGTGCCAGCAGGTTGGCGCCCGGCCGACTGCATGGCTACACCTTC | CASRLAPGRLHGYTF
TRBJ2-2 | NA | 16 | TRBV28 | TRBD1 | TGTGCCAGCAGTCCGTGGGACAGGGCTAACACCGGGGAGCTGTTTTTT | CASSPWDRANTGELFF
TRBJ2-3 | NA | 15 | TRBV19 | NA | TGTGCCAGTACCGGACGAAACTCTAGCACAGATACGCAGTATTTT | CASTGRNSSTDTQYF
TRBJ2-7 | NA | 18 | TRBV4-1 | TRBD2 | TGCGCCAGCAGCCAATCCGCCGGGACTAGCGGGAGGTGGTACGAGCAGTACTTC | CASSQSAGTSGRWYEQYF
TRBJ2-2 | NA | 13 | TRBV30 | TRBD2 | TGTGCCTGGAGGCTAGCGGGTCCCGGGGAGCTGTTTTTT | CAWRLAGPGELFF
TRBJ2-3 | once | 15 | TRBV27 | NA | TGTGCCAGCAAGACCCCGGGCCTCAAGGGGGATACGCAGTATTTT | CASKTPGLKGDTQYF
TRBJ2-7 | NA | 17 | TRBV5-4 | NA | TGTGCCAGCAGCTTGGGGCGGGACAGTCGACCCTCCTACGAGCAGTACTTC | CASSLGRDSRPSYEQYF
TRBJ2-1 | NA | 14 | TRBV5-1 | TRBD2 | TGCGCCAGCAGCCCGGGACTAGCGTTTAATGAGCAGTTCTTC | CASSPGLAFNEQFF
TRBJ1-4 | NA | 17 | TRBV28 | TRBD1 | TGTGCCAGCAGTTTATTAAGGGACAGGATTAATCGGGAAAAACTGTTTTTT | CASSLLRDRINREKLFF
TRBJ2-6 | NA | 19 | TRBV15 | NA | TGTGCCACCAGCAGATTTAAGGCTGTCTCTTTTTCTGGGGCCAACGTCCTGACTTTC | CATSRFKAVSFSGANVLTF
TRBJ1-4 | NA | 14 | TRBV27 | NA | TGTGCCAGCAGTAGCAGGGTGGGCGGTGAAAAACTGTTTTTT | CASSSRVGGEKLFF
TRBJ1-2 | NA | 18 | TRBV19 | TRBD1 | TGTGCCAGTAGTACAACCGGGACAGGGGGTATAGGAAACTATGGCTACACCTTC | CASSTTGTGGIGNYGYTF
TRBJ2-7 | NA | 15 | TRBV4-1 | TRBD2 | TGCGCCAGCAGCCAACGGGAGGGCAATCCCTACGAGCAGTACTTC | CASSQREGNPYEQYF
TRBJ2-7 | NA | 14 | TRBV5-6 | TRBD2 | TGTGCCAGCACGATAGCGGGGGCAAGCAACGAGCAGTACTTC | CASTIAGASNEQYF
TRBJ2-7 | NA | 16 | TRBV9 | NA | TGTGCCAGCAGCCCCCGCTGGGGTCCCACCGGGAGCGAGCAGTACTTC | CASSPRWGPTGSEQYF
TRBJ2-3 | NA | 14 | TRBV11-3 | NA | TGTGCCAGCAGTCGCGAGCCCCCCCCAGATACGCAGTATTTT | CASSREPPPDTQYF
TRBJ1-5 | NA | 14 | TRBV9 | NA | TGTGCCAGCAGCGTAGGACGCGAGTATCAGCCCCAGCATTTT | CASSVGREYQPQHF
TRBJ2-5 | NA | 14 | TRBV14 | NA | TGTGCCAGCAGCCAAGATGAGAAGCAAGAGACCCAGTACTTC | CASSQDEKQETQYF
TRBJ1-2 | NA | 13 | TRBV6-1 | NA | TGTGCCAGCAGTGTCAACAGGGCCGTCGGCTACACCTTC | CASSVNRAVGYTF
TRBJ2-1 | once | 15 | TRBV7-3 | TRBD2 | TGTGCCAGCAGCTTGCTAGCGGGAGTCAACAATGAGCAGTTCTTC | CASSLLAGVNNEQFF
TRBJ1-1 | NA | 14 | TRBV30 | NA | TGTGCCCGGAGCCGGGAACAGCCGAACACTGAAGCTTTCTTT | CARSREQPNTEAFF
TRBJ1-3 | NA | 15 | TRBV28 | NA | TGTGCCAGCAGTTTAATGCTAGGGCCGGGAAACACCATATATTTT | CASSLMLGPGNTIYF
TRBJ2-7 | NA | 14 | TRBV7-2 | NA | TGTGCCAGCAGCTTCCAGGCCATCCCCTACGAGCAGTATTTC | CASSFQAIPYEQYF
TRBJ2-7 | few | 16 | TRBV5-6 | TRBD1 | TGTGCCAGCAGCTGGGGAAACGGGACAGTGAACTACGAGCAGTACTTC | CASSWGNGTVNYEQYF
TRBJ2-3 | NA | 15 | TRBV19 | TRBD1 | TGTGCCAGTAGTATCAGCCCAGGGGGCCAATATACGCAGTATTTT | CASSISPGGQYTQYF
TRBJ1-2 | NA | 16 | TRBV7-2 | TRBD1 | TGTGCCAGCAGCTTTCCCAAGGGACAGCCTTATTATGGCTACACCTTC | CASSFPKGQPYYGYTF
TRBJ1-2 | NA | 16 | TRBV21-1 | NA | TGTGCTAGCAGCAAAGGTGTACTCTGGGGGAACTATGGCTACACCTTC | CASSKGVLWGNYGYTF
TRBJ2-3 | NA | 16 | TRBV28 | TRBD2 | TGTGCCAGCTTTTCAGGACTAGCGGGATTCACAGATACGCAGTATTTT | CASFSGLAGFTDTQYF